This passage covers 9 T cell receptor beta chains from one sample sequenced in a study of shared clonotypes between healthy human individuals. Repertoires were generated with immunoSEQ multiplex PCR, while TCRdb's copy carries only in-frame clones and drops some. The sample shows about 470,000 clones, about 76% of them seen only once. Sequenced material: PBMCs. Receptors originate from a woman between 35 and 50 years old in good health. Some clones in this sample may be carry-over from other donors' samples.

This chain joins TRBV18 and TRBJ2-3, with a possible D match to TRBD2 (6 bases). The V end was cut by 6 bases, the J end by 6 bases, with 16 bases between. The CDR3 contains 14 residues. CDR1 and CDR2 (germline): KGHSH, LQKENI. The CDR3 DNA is TGTGCCAGCTCTCGGGAGCCCCGGCGGGATACGCAGTATTTT. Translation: CASSREPRRDTQYF. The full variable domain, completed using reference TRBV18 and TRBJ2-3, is NAGVMQNPRHLVRRRGQEARLRCSPMKGHSHVYWYRQLPEEGLKFMVYLQKENIIDESGMPKERFSAEFPKEGPSILRIQQVVRGDSAAYFCASSREPRRDTQYFGPGTRLTVL.

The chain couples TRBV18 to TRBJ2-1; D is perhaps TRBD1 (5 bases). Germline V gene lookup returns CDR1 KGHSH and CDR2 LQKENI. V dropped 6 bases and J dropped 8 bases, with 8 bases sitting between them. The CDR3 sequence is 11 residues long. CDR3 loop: CASSRADEQFF. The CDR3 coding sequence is TGTGCCAGCTCCAGGGCAGATGAGCAGTTCTTC.

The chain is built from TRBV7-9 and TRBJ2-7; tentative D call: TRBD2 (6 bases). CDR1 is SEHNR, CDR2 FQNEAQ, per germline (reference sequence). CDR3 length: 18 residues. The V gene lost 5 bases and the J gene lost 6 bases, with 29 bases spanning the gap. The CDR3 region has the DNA TGTGCCAGCAGCCCATTGATGTTTGAGGTAGCGGTGAGTCGCGAGCAGTACTTC. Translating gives CASSPLMFEVAVSREQYF. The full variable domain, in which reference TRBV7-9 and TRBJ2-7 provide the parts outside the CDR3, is DTGVSQNPRHKITKRGQNVTFRCDPISEHNRLYWYRQTLGQGPEFLTYFQNEAQLEKSRLLSDRFSAERPKGSFSTLEIQRTEQGDSAMYLCASSPLMFEVAVSREQYFGPGTRLTVT.

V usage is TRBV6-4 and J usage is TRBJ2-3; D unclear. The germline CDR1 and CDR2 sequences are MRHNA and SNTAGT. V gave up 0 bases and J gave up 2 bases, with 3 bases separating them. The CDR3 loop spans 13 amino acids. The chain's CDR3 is CASSDSATDTQYF. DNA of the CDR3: TGTGCCAGCAGTGACTCGGCCACAGATACGCAGTATTTT.

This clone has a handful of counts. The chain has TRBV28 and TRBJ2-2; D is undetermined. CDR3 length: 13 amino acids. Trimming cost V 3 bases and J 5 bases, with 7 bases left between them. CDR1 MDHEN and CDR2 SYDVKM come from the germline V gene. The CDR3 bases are TGTGCCAGCAGTTTTTTGGTGACCGGGGAGCTGTTTTTT. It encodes CASSFLVTGELFF. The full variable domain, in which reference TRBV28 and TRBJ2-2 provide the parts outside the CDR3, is DVKVTQSSRYLVKRTGEKVFLECVQDMDHENMFWYRQDPGLGLRLIYFSYDVKMKEKGDIPEGYSVSREKKERFSLILESASTNQTSMYLCASSFLVTGELFFGEGSRLTVL.

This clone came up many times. Here the CDR3 DNA reads TGTGCCAGCAGCAAAGAACAGGGGAAAGCTTTCTTT. It specifies CASSKEQGKAFF. The chain has TRBV21-1 and TRBJ1-1; the table gives TRBD1 as D, unverified against the DNA. TRBV21-1 is classified as a pseudogene. The CDR3 sequence is 12 residues long.

CDR3 sequence reads: CASTPGDTEAFF. The CDR3 DNA is TGTGCCAGCACTCCAGGGGACACTGAAGCTTTCTTT. The gene calls are TRBV18 and TRBJ1-1; D perhaps matches TRBD1 (6 bases). The CDR3 covers 12 residues. Trimming pared 8 bases from V and 3 bases from J, leaving 10 bases between. The germline V gene has CDR1 KGHSH and CDR2 LQKENI.

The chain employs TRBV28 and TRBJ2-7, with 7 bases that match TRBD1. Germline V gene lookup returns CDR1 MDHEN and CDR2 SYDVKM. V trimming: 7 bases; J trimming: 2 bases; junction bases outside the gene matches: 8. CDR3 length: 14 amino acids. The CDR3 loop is CASKFLGTAYEQYF. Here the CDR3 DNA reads TGTGCCAGCAAATTTCTTGGGACAGCCTACGAGCAGTACTTC.

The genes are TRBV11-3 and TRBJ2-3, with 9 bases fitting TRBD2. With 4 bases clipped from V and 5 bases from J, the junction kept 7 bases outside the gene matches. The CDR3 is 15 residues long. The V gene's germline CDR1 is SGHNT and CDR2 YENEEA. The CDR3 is CASSSTGGRGDTQYF. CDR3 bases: TGTGCCAGCAGCTCCACGGGCGGGAGGGGAGATACGCAGTATTTT. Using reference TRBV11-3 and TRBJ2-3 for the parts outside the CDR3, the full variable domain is EAGVVQSPRYKIIEKKQPVAFWCNPISGHNTLYWYLQNLGQGPELLIRYENEEAVDDSQLPKDRFSAERLKGVDSTLKIQPAELGDSAVYLCASSSTGGRGDTQYFGPGTRLTVL.